These 3 T cell receptor beta chains originate from one sample sequenced in a study of cytomegalovirus exposure and HLA in healthy donors. 60 Vbeta and 13 Jbeta primers were used in PCR. Only in-frame clones appear in the TCRdb table, and some are missing; sequencing was by immunoSEQ multiplex PCR. Here the sample spans 30,000 to 40,000 clones, around 70% being singletons. The source material was PBMCs. These receptors were obtained from a man aged 35-49 years in good health and CMV-seropositive.

CDR3 sequence: CASSEAWDRGRNEQYF. CDR3 in DNA: TGTGCCAGCAGTGAAGCATGGGACAGGGGGCGCAACGAGCAGTACTTC. The rearrangement links TRBV6-1 to TRBJ2-7; 12 positions agree with TRBD1. Germline V gene sequence: CDR1 MNHNS, CDR2 SASEGT. This CDR3 comprises 16 residues. The J segment lost 5 bases and the V segment lost 0 bases, leaving 5 bases of the junction unmatched.

This clone was seen a handful of times. This chain joins TRBV5-6 and TRBJ2-2, with 8 bases identical to TRBD2. Looked up from germline, CDR1 is SGHDT and CDR2 is YYEEEE. V lost 4 bases, J lost 6 bases, and 14 bases stayed unmatched. CDR3 length: 17 amino acids. The CDR3, as DNA: TGTGCCAGCAGCCCAGTGCGGGGGGCATTGATTTCCGGGGAGCTGTTTTTT. It is translated as CASSPVRGALISGELFF.

The chain recombines TRBV11-2 with TRBJ2-5; tentative D call: TRBD1 (5 bases). Germline assignment: CDR1 SGHAT and CDR2 FQNNGV. This CDR3 is 15 amino acids long. Trimming left V 1 base short and J 1 base short, with 10 bases between. Here the CDR3 DNA reads TGTGCCAGCAGCTTAGTCCGGCAGGGCCAAGAGACCCAGTACTTC. It codes for CASSLVRQGQETQYF.